The 3 T cell receptor beta chains below were found in one sample sequenced in a study of T cell responses to AZD1222 COVID-19 vaccine. Assay: immunoSEQ multiplex PCR; the TCRdb copy retains only in-frame clones and omits some. The sample shows around 100,000 clones, 92% of them seen only once. The sequenced sample was peripheral blood, obtained on day 0 of AZD1222 vaccination. These receptors were taken from an adult in good health.

V usage is TRBV28 and J usage is TRBJ2-2; no clear D. Germline V gene data show CDR1 as MDHEN and CDR2 as SYDVKM. The CDR3 has 11 residues. The V gene lost 4 bases and the J gene lost 6 bases, with 3 bases spanning the gap. As DNA, the CDR3 is TGTGCCAGCAGTTGGGCCGGGGAGCTGTTTTTT. This translates into CASSWAGELFF.

The J gene is TRBJ2-3, the V gene TRBV11-2, with D unclear. CDR3 length equals 14 residues. V gave up 2 bases and J gave up 9 bases, with 15 bases separating them. Germline CDR1 and CDR2: SGHAT and FQNNGV. The CDR3 sequence is CASSLSRVLTTQYF. CDR3 nucleotides: TGTGCCAGCAGCTTATCTAGAGTACTAACCACGCAGTATTTT.

V and J are TRBV7-9 and TRBJ1-1; D call uncertain. This CDR3 has 15 residues. Trimming stripped 3 bases from V and 5 bases from J, with 16 bases between. The germline CDR1 and CDR2 sequences are SEHNR and FQNEAQ (reference sequence). CDR3 sequence (DNA): TGTGCCAGCAGCTTGAACTCCCTCGTTGGGACTGAAGCTTTCTTT. It encodes CASSLNSLVGTEAFF.